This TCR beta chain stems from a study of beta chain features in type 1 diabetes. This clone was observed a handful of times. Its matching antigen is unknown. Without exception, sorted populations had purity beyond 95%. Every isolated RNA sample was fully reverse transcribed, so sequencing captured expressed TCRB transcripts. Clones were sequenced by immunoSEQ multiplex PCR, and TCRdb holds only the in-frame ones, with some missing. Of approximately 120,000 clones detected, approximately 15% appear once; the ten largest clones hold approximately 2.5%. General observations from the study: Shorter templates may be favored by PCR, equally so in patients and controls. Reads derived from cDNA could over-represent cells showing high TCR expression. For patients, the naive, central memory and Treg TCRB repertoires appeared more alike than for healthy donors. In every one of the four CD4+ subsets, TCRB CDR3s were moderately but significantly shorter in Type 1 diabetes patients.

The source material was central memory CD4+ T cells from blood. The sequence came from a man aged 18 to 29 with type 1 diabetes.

The CDR3 DNA reads as TGTGCCAGCAGCCTCCAGACAGGTCACAGCTACGAGCAGTACTTC. It specifies CASSLQTGHSYEQYF. The chain combines TRBV7-2 with TRBJ2-7; TRBD1 is a possible D gene (6 bases). This CDR3 has 15 amino acids. Deletions cut 5 bases from V and 3 bases from J, with 17 bases between. Germline assignment: CDR1 SGHTA and CDR2 FQGNSA.